A single sample gave rise to the 32 T cell receptor beta chains below, sequenced in a study of blood T cell repertoires in COVID-19. The assay was immunoSEQ multiplex PCR, and TCRdb's table has in-frame clones only and misses some. The sample contains about 270,000 clones, approximately 84% of which appear only once. The sequencing sample was made of peripheral blood. Receptor source: a human donor in a cohort sampled during active COVID-19.

This chain links TRBV19 with TRBJ2-5, with D perhaps TRBD1 (5 bases). V gave up 3 bases and J gave up 11 bases, with 16 bases separating them. The germline V gene encodes CDR1 LNHDA and CDR2 SQIVND (reference sequence). The CDR3 loop spans 13 amino acids. CDR3 coding DNA: TGTGCCAGTAGTATGTACCGTAGGGGATGGCAGTACTTC. The encoded protein is CASSMYRRGWQYF.

This clone showed up just a few times. The chain couples TRBV3-1 (or the pseudogene TRBV3-2) to TRBJ1-6; the match to TRBD1 covers 7 bases. Germline V gene sequence: CDR1 LGHDT, CDR2 YNNKEL (reference sequence). This CDR3 is built from 18 residues. The V and J ends lost 4 bases and 0 bases, in that order; junction bases with no gene match: 9. The CDR3 protein is CASSLLKQGSSYNSPLHF. The CDR3, as DNA: TGTGCCAGCAGCCTCCTAAAACAGGGGAGCTCCTATAATTCACCCCTCCACTTT.

The rearrangement joins TRBV4-1 to TRBJ1-6; TRBD1 agrees at 7 bases. There are 15 residues in the CDR3. Germline lookup yields CDR1 MGHRA and CDR2 YSYEKL. Trimming at V came to 0 bases and at J to 6 bases, leaving 2 bases not matched to a gene. The CDR3 region is CASSQDRGINSPLHF. The CDR3 DNA reads TGCGCCAGCAGCCAAGACAGGGGGATTAATTCACCCCTCCACTTT.

This chain connects TRBV19 to TRBJ1-4, with unresolved D. Germline-derived CDR1 and CDR2 are LNHDA and SQIVND (reference sequence). CDR3 length: 14 residues. Deletions cut 7 bases from V and 7 bases from J, with 16 bases between. CDR3 residues: CASTSGLMGEKLFF. In nucleotides, the CDR3 is TGTGCCAGTACCTCCGGACTTATGGGTGAAAAACTGTTTTTT.

V gene TRBV11-2 combines with J gene TRBJ2-3, with 8 bases that match TRBD2. Germline values: CDR1 SGHAT, CDR2 FQNNGV. The V gene end was trimmed by 0 bases and the J gene end by 7 bases; junction bases not matched to a gene: 9. The CDR3 has 16 residues. CDR3: CASSLEWSGGEHTQYF. CDR3 DNA sequence: TGTGCCAGCAGCTTAGAATGGAGCGGGGGAGAACATACGCAGTATTTT.

The chain carries TRBV28 and TRBJ1-4; 12 bases are shared with TRBD1. CDR1 MDHEN and CDR2 SYDVKM come from the germline V gene. V lost 5 bases and J lost 8; bases outside the gene matches: 6. CDR3 length: 15 amino acids. CDR3 sequence: CASSPPGQGAEKLFF. The CDR3 bases are TGTGCCAGCAGTCCTCCGGGACAGGGGGCGGAAAAACTGTTTTTT.

The rearrangement uses TRBV29-1 and TRBJ1-2; D might be TRBD1 (6 bases). V was shortened by 4 bases and J by 8 bases, with 17 bases between the two germline ends. Germline V gene data show CDR1 as SQVTM and CDR2 as ANQGSEA. The CDR3 length is 13 residues. The CDR3 DNA follows: TGCAGCGTTGCATTCCGGGCAGGGGAGGGCTACACCTTC. Translated, it gives CSVAFRAGEGYTF.

V and J are TRBV10-3 and TRBJ2-7; 8 positions match TRBD1. Losses at the gene ends were 10 bases for V and 2 bases for J; bases not matched to a gene: 13. Germline V lookup: CDR1 ENHRY, CDR2 SYGVKD. This CDR3 has 15 amino acids. This chain's CDR3 is CATRSGTGDTYEQYF. For the CDR3, the DNA is TGTGCCACTCGCTCCGGGACAGGCGATACCTACGAGCAGTACTTC.

J is TRBJ2-3 and V is TRBV5-4, with D perhaps matching TRBD1 (6 bases). The V and J ends lost 4 bases and 6 bases respectively, with 15 bases between them. Per germline, CDR1 SGHNT and CDR2 YYREEE (reference sequence). The CDR3 runs 14 residues. The CDR3: CASSNPGAGDTQYF. DNA for the CDR3: TGTGCCAGCAGCAACCCAGGGGCTGGGGATACGCAGTATTTT.

The rearrangement joins TRBV5-1 to TRBJ2-3, with a weak D call TRBD1 (6 bases). With 6 bases removed from V and 0 bases from J, the gap between germline ends came to 14 bases. Germline V lookup: CDR1 SGHRS, CDR2 YFSETQ. The length of the CDR3 is 15 residues. The chain's CDR3 is CASTSGQTSTDTQYF. CDR3 sequence (DNA): TGCGCCAGCACTTCAGGACAGACTAGCACAGATACGCAGTATTTT. Supplemented by reference TRBV5-1 and TRBJ2-3, the full variable domain reads KAGVTQTPRYLIKTRGQQVTLSCSPISGHRSVSWYQQTPGQGLQFLFEYFSETQRNKGNFPGRFSGRQFSNSRSEMNVSTLELGDSALYLCASTSGQTSTDTQYFGPGTRLTVL.

The V and J genes are TRBV5-1 and TRBJ2-7; 12 bases match TRBD2. CDR1 SGHRS and CDR2 YFSETQ come from the germline V gene. V dropped 4 bases and J dropped 1; count of bases not matched to a gene: 3. This CDR3 is built from 15 residues. The CDR3: CASSGGLAGSYEQYF. DNA for the CDR3: TGCGCCAGCAGCGGGGGACTAGCGGGTTCCTACGAGCAGTACTTC.

This chain uses TRBV6-6 with TRBJ2-7, with 12 bases aligning to TRBD2. CDR3 length equals 14 residues. J lost 6 bases, V lost 2 bases, and 2 bases had no gene match. Per the germline V gene, CDR1 is MNHNY and CDR2 is SVGAGI (reference sequence). CDR3 sequence reads: CASSYLAGGVEQYF. DNA of the CDR3: TGTGCCAGCAGTTACCTAGCGGGGGGGGTCGAGCAGTACTTC.

The rearrangement links TRBV5-4 to TRBJ2-7; perhaps TRBD2 as D (5 bases). Germline V gene data show CDR1 as SGHNT and CDR2 as YYREEE (reference sequence). V lost 4 bases, J lost 2 bases, and 13 bases lay in between. The CDR3 spans 14 residues. CDR3 nucleotides: TGTGCCAGCAGCCCGGGGTCTCCTACCTACGAGCAGTACTTC. As protein: CASSPGSPTYEQYF.

The J gene is TRBJ1-6, the V gene TRBV24-1; D perhaps matches TRBD1 (6 bases). The V and J ends lost 3 bases and 8 bases respectively, with 13 bases between them. This CDR3 is built from 15 residues. The germline V gene encodes CDR1 KGHDR and CDR2 SFDVKD. The CDR3 protein is CATSDGTLRDSPLHF. As DNA, the CDR3 is TGTGCCACCAGTGATGGGACACTTAGGGATTCACCCCTCCACTTT.

The rearrangement uses TRBV6-5 and TRBJ1-5, with D perhaps TRBD1 (5 bases). The length of the CDR3 is 15 residues. V lost 0 bases and J 6 bases, leaving 12 bases between the germline ends. Germline V gene data show CDR1 as MNHEY and CDR2 as SVGAGI. DNA of the CDR3: TGTGCCAGCAGTTACTCGGGGGGGGGAGGTCAGCCCCAGCATTTT. Translating gives CASSYSGGGGQPQHF.

This sequence joins TRBV18 and TRBJ1-2; 8 bases agree with TRBD1. Germline CDR1 is KGHSH and CDR2 is LQKENI. The V segment lost 6 bases and the J segment 6 bases; nucleotides outside the gene matches: 9. The CDR3 covers 14 residues. The CDR3 spells CASSQPGGLNGYTF. The DNA of the CDR3 is TGTGCCAGCTCTCAGCCAGGGGGCTTGAATGGCTACACCTTC.

This chain connects TRBV4-1 to TRBJ1-2; TRBD1 matches at 7 bases. With 0 bases clipped from V and 5 bases from J, the junction kept 3 bases outside the gene matches. The CDR3 is 14 residues long. Germline V lookup: CDR1 MGHRA, CDR2 YSYEKL. The CDR3 DNA sequence: TGCGCCAGCAGCCAAGATCGGGACAGATATGGCTACACCTTC. Translated: CASSQDRDRYGYTF.

As to this clone: This sample includes further DNA sequences coding for the same CDR3. The chain couples TRBV5-1 to TRBJ1-1, with 8 bases aligning to TRBD1. Trimming took 4 bases from V and 1 from J; bases not matched to a gene: 3. Germline lookup yields CDR1 SGHRS and CDR2 YFSETQ. The CDR3 is 14 residues long. CDR3 sequence reads: CASSRGTGNTEAFF. In DNA, the CDR3 is TGCGCCAGCAGCCGGGGGACAGGGAACACTGAAGCTTTCTTT.

This chain links TRBV28 with TRBJ2-2, with a tentative D call TRBD1 (5 bases). Germline V gene sequence: CDR1 MDHEN, CDR2 SYDVKM. The V end lost 4 bases, the J end lost 1 base, and 10 bases lay between the germline ends. This CDR3 is 15 amino acids long. The chain's CDR3 is CASSSPGQNTGELFF. As DNA, the CDR3 is TGTGCCAGCAGTTCCCCAGGACAGAACACCGGGGAGCTGTTTTTT.

The genes are TRBV6-5 and TRBJ1-4; tentative D call: TRBD1 (5 bases). This CDR3 comprises 14 residues. The V end lost 11 bases, the J end lost 1 base, and 14 bases lay between the germline ends. Germline CDR1 is MNHEY and CDR2 is SVGAGI. The CDR3 DNA is TGTGCCGGGGGGGGAGGCATAACTAATGAAAAACTGTTTTTT. Translating it yields CAGGGGITNEKLFF.

The rearrangement joins TRBV9 to TRBJ1-4; 9 bases are a match to TRBD1. The CDR3 extends over 14 amino acids. CDR1 is SGDLS, CDR2 YYNGEE, per germline. The trim removed 2 bases at V and 6 bases at J, leaving 2 bases unmatched. CDR3 region: CASSVDRGHEKLFF. The CDR3 nucleotides are TGTGCCAGCAGCGTGGACAGGGGTCATGAAAAACTGTTTTTT.

The rearrangement links TRBV10-2 to TRBJ2-1; 9 bases match TRBD2. The length of the CDR3 is 13 residues. In germline, CDR1 is WSHSY, CDR2 SAAADI. V lost 6 bases to trimming and J lost 9 bases; unmatched junction nucleotides: 6. In DNA, the CDR3 is TGCGCCAGCAGCCCCGGACTAGCGACTGAGCAGTTCTTC. Its protein product is CASSPGLATEQFF.

The chain joins TRBV3-1 (or the pseudogene TRBV3-2) to TRBJ2-2, with 11 bases matching TRBD1. This CDR3 is 16 amino acids long. Per germline, CDR1 LGHDT and CDR2 YNNKEL (reference sequence). V lost 4 bases, J lost 5 bases, and 6 bases stayed unmatched. CDR3 sequence (DNA): TGTGCCAGCAGCCGATTTGGGACAGGGGGTACCGGGGAGCTGTTTTTT. Translation: CASSRFGTGGTGELFF.

The CDR3 sequence: CASSFGQGVSEKLFF. In DNA form, the CDR3 reads TGTGCCAGCAGCTTCGGACAGGGTGTTAGTGAAAAACTGTTTTTT. The chain combines TRBV7-6 with TRBJ1-4; TRBD1 matches at 8 bases. CDR1 is SGHVS and CDR2 is FNYEAQ in the germline V gene. With 3 bases clipped from V and 7 bases from J, the junction kept 7 bases outside the gene matches. The CDR3 length is 15 residues.

This clone was recorded only once. The gene calls are TRBV3-1 (or the pseudogene TRBV3-2) and TRBJ2-4; the D gene is possibly TRBD1 (6 bases). The CDR3 spans 15 residues. The V gene's germline CDR1 is LGHDT and CDR2 YNNKEL (reference sequence). Trimming pared 2 bases from V and 7 bases from J, leaving 15 bases between. CDR3 protein: CASSQRGAGVNIQYF. The CDR3 DNA is TGTGCCAGCAGCCAAAGAGGTGCAGGGGTGAACATTCAGTACTTC.

Comments on this clone: Given a much more abundant clone one base away, this may be a read error. The V call is TRBV6-5, the J call TRBJ2-7, with TRBD1 identical over 7 bases. This CDR3 is built from 12 residues. Per germline, CDR1 MNHEY and CDR2 SVGAGI. V lost 4 bases to trimming and J lost 3 bases; unmatched junction nucleotides: 0. The CDR3 loop is CASSWTGYEQYF. Written as DNA, the CDR3 is TGTGCCAGCAGTTGGACAGGCTACGAGCAGTACTTC.

This clone was detected only once. The chain is built from TRBV18 and TRBJ2-7, with TRBD2 matching over 7 bases. The CDR3 length is 21 residues. Per germline, CDR1 KGHSH and CDR2 LQKENI. V gave up 0 bases and J gave up 0 bases; unmatched junction bases: 20. Written as DNA, the CDR3 is TGTGCCAGCTCACCACCGGCTGTGACTCTAGCGGCCCCGAAGCCCTCCTACGAGCAGTACTTC. The encoded protein is CASSPPAVTLAAPKPSYEQYF.

The gene calls are TRBV6-5 and TRBJ1-1; 7 nucleotides align to TRBD1. V gave up 6 bases and J gave up 5 bases; unmatched junction bases: 0. Germline-derived CDR1 and CDR2 are MNHEY and SVGAGI. The CDR3 covers 11 residues. DNA for the CDR3: TGTGCCAGCAGGGGACAGACTGAAGCTTTCTTT. Translation gives CASRGQTEAFF.

The V and J genes are TRBV9 and TRBJ1-2; 10 nucleotides match TRBD1. V lost 4 bases to trimming and J lost 7 bases; unmatched junction nucleotides: 7. Germline assignment: CDR1 SGDLS and CDR2 YYNGEE. The CDR3 is 14 residues long. This CDR3 is CASSYRDRGAGYTF. In DNA form, the CDR3 reads TGTGCCAGCAGCTACCGGGACAGGGGAGCTGGCTACACCTTC. Full variable domain (missing parts from reference TRBV9 and TRBJ1-2): DSGVTQTPKHLITATGQRVTLRCSPRSGDLSVYWYQQSLDQGLQFLIQYYNGEERAKGNILERFSAQQFPDLHSELNLSSLELGDSALYFCASSYRDRGAGYTFGSGTRLTVV.

This clone was seen a few times. CDR3 sequence: CASRARQGSNQPQHF. The CDR3, as DNA: TGTGCCAGCAGAGCCCGACAGGGGAGCAATCAGCCCCAGCATTTT. The genes are TRBV6-5 and TRBJ1-5, with TRBD1 matching 8 bases. Germline V CDR1 and CDR2: MNHEY, SVGAGI. V dropped 6 bases and J dropped 1; count of bases not matched to a gene: 5. The CDR3 covers 15 residues.

The chain is built from TRBV7-2 and TRBJ2-1, with 9 bases that match TRBD1. Looked up from germline, CDR1 is SGHTA and CDR2 is FQGNSA. The CDR3 sequence is 16 residues long. V trimming: 5 bases; J trimming: 9 bases; junction bases outside the gene matches: 14. CDR3 amino acids: CASSRSGTGTAGEQFF. CDR3 nucleotides: TGTGCCAGCAGCCGGTCCGGGACAGGGACCGCAGGTGAGCAGTTCTTC.

This chain links TRBV29-1 with TRBJ1-1, with 10 bases identical to TRBD1. The CDR3 spans 14 residues. J lost 5 bases, V lost 2 bases, and 5 bases had no gene match. The germline V gene encodes CDR1 SQVTM and CDR2 ANQGSEA. CDR3 coding DNA: TGCAGCGTTGAACGGACAGGGGGGTGGACTGAAGCTTTCTTT. Encoded protein: CSVERTGGWTEAFF.